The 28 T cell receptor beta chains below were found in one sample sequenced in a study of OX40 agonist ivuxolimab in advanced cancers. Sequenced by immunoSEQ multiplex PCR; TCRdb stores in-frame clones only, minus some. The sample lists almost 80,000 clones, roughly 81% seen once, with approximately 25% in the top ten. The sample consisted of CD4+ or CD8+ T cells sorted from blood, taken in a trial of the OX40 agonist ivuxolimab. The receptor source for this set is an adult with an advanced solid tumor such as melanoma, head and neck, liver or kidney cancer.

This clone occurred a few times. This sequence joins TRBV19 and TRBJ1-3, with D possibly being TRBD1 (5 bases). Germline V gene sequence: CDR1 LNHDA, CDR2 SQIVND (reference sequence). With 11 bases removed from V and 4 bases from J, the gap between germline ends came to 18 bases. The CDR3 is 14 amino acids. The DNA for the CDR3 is TGTGCCTCGACTTCCCAGGGACTCGGAAACACCATATATTTT. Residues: CASTSQGLGNTIYF.

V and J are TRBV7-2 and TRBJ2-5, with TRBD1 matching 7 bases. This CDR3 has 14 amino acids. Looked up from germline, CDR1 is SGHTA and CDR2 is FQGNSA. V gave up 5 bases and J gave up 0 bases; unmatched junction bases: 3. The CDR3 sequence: CASSRDSNQETQYF. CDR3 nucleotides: TGTGCCAGCAGCCGGGACAGCAACCAAGAGACCCAGTACTTC.

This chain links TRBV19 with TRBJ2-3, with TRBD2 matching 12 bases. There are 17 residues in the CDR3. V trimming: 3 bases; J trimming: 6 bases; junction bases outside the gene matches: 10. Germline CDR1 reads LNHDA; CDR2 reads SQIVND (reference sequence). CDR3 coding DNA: TGTGCCAGTAGTATGAGTGCTAGCGGGAGGGCGGTGGATACGCAGTATTTT. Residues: CASSMSASGRAVDTQYF.

DNA for the CDR3: TGCGCCAGCAGCCCTAACGCAGGGGGCAATCAGCCCCAGCATTTT. Translating gives CASSPNAGGNQPQHF. The V gene is TRBV5-1, the J gene TRBJ1-5, with D possibly matching TRBD1 (6 bases). The CDR3 has 15 amino acids. Germline V CDR1 and CDR2: SGHRS, YFSETQ. V lost 4 bases, J lost 2 bases, and 13 bases lay in between.

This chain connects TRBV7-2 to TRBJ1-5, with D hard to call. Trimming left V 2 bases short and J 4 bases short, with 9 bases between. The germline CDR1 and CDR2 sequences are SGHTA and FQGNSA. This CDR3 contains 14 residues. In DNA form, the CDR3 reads TGTGCCAGCAGCTTACGCGGGCCAAATCAGCCCCAGCATTTT. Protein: CASSLRGPNQPQHF.

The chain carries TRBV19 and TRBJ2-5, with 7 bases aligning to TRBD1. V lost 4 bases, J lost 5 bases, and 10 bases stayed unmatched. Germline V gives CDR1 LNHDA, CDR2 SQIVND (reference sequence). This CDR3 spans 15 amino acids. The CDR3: CASSTNRQGWETQYF. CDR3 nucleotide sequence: TGTGCCAGTAGTACCAACAGACAGGGTTGGGAGACCCAGTACTTC.

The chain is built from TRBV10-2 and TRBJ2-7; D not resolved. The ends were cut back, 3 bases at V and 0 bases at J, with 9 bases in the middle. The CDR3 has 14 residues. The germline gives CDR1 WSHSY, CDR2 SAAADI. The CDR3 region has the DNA TGCGCCAGCAGTGACGGCGCGGACTCCTACGAGCAGTACTTC. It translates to CASSDGADSYEQYF.

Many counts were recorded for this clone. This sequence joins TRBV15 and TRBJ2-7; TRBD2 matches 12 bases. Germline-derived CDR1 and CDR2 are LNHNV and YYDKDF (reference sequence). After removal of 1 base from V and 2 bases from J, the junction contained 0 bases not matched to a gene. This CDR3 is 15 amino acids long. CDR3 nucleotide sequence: TGTGCCACCAGCAGAGGACTAGCGGGGGCCTACGAGCAGTACTTC. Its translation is CATSRGLAGAYEQYF.

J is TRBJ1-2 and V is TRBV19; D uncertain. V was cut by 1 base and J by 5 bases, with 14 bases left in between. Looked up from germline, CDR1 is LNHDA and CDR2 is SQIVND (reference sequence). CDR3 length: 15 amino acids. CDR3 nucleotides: TGTGCCAGTAGTATAGCGGGGATTATATGGTATGGCTACACCTTC. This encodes CASSIAGIIWYGYTF.

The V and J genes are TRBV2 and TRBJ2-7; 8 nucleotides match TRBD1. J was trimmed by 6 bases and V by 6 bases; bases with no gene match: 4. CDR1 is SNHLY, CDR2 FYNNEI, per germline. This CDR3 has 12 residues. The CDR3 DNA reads TGTGCCAGCAGGGTAACAGGGGGCGAGCAGTACTTC. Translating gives CASRVTGGEQYF.

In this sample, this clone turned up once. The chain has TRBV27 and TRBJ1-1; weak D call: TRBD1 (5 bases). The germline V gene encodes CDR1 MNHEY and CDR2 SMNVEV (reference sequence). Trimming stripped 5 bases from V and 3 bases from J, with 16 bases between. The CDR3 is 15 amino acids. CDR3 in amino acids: CASSRTSRADTEAFF. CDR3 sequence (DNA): TGTGCCAGCAGTCGTACGAGCAGGGCGGACACTGAAGCTTTCTTT.

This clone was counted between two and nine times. Here the CDR3 DNA reads TGTGCCAGTAGTTATGGACAGAGCTATGGCTACACCTTC. Translated, it gives CASSYGQSYGYTF. This chain joins TRBV19 and TRBJ1-2; maybe TRBD1 (6 bases). V was clipped by 5 bases and J by 4 bases, with 11 bases between them. The CDR3 has 13 residues. CDR1 is LNHDA and CDR2 is SQIVND in the germline V gene (reference sequence).

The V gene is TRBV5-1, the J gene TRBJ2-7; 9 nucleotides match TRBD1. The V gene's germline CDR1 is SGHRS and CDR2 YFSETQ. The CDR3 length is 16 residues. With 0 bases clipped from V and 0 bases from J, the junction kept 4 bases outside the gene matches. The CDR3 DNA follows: TGCGCCAGCAGCTTGGGGACAGGGGAGGCCTCCTACGAGCAGTACTTC. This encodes CASSLGTGEASYEQYF. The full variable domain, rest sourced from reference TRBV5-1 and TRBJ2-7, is KAGVTQTPRYLIKTRGQQVTLSCSPISGHRSVSWYQQTPGQGLQFLFEYFSETQRNKGNFPGRFSGRQFSNSRSEMNVSTLELGDSALYLCASSLGTGEASYEQYFGPGTRLTVT.

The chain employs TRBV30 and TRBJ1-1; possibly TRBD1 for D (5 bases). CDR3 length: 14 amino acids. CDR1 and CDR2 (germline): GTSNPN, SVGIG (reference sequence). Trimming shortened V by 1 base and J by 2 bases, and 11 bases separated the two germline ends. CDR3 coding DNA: TGTGCCTGGAGTGCCCCAGGGCCAAACACTGAAGCTTTCTTT. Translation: CAWSAPGPNTEAFF.

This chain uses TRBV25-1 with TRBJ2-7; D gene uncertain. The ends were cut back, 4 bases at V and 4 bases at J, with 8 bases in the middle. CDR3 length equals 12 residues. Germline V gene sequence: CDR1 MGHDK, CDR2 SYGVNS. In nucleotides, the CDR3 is TGTGCCAGCAGTGCCTATAATTACGAGCAGTACTTC. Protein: CASSAYNYEQYF.

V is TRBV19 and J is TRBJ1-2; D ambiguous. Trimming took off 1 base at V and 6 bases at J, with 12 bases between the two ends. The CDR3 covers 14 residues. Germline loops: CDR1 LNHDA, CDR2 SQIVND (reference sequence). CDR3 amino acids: CASSIGGRVHGYTF. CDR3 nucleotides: TGTGCCAGTAGTATAGGCGGCCGCGTCCATGGCTACACCTTC.

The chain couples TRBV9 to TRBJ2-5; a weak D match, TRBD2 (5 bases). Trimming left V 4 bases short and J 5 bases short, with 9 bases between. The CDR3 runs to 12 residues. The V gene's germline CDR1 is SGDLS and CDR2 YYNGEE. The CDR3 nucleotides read TGTGCCAGCAGCTTTAGAGGGGAGACCCAGTACTTC. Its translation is CASSFRGETQYF.

The CDR3, as DNA: TGTGCCAGCAGCGACCGCAATCAGCCCCAGCATTTT. It specifies CASSDRNQPQHF. The rearrangement uses TRBV5-6 and TRBJ1-5; no firm D call. This CDR3 is 12 amino acids long. Trimming removed 4 bases at V and 2 bases at J, with 4 bases between. Germline V CDR1 and CDR2: SGHDT, YYEEEE.

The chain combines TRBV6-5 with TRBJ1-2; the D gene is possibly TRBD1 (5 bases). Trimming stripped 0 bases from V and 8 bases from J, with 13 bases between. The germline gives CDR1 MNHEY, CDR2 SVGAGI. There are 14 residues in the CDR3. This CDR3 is CASSYSLEGRGYTF. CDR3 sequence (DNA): TGTGCCAGCAGTTACTCTTTGGAGGGACGGGGCTACACCTTC.

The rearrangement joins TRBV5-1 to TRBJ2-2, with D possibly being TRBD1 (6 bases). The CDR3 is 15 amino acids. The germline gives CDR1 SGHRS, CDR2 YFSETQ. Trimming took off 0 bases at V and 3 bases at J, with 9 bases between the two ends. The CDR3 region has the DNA TGCGCCAGCAGCTTGGACAGGGCCGACACCGGGGAGCTGTTTTTT. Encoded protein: CASSLDRADTGELFF. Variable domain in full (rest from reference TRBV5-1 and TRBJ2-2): KAGVTQTPRYLIKTRGQQVTLSCSPISGHRSVSWYQQTPGQGLQFLFEYFSETQRNKGNFPGRFSGRQFSNSRSEMNVSTLELGDSALYLCASSLDRADTGELFFGEGSRLTVL.

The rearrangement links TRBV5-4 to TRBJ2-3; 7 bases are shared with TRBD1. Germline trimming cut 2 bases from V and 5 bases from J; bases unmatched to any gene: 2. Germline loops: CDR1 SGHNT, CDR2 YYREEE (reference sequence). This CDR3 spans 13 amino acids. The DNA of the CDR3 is TGTGCCAGCAGCTTTACAGGGGAAGATACGCAGTATTTT. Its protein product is CASSFTGEDTQYF. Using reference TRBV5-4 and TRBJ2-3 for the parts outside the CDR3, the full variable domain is ETGVTQSPTHLIKTRGQQVTLRCSSQSGHNTVSWYQQALGQGPQFIFQYYREEENGRGNFPPRFSGLQFPNYSSELNVNALELDDSALYLCASSFTGEDTQYFGPGTRLTVL.

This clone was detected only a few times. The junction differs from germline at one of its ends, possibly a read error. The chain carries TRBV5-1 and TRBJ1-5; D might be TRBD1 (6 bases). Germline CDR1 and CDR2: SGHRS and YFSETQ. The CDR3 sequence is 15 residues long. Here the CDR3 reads CASSLGGRSTQPQHF. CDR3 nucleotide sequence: TGTGCCAGCAGCTTAGGGGGGCGGTCCACGCAGCCCCAGCATTTT. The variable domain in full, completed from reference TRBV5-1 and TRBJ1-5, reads KAGVTQTPRYLIKTRGQQVTLSCSPISGHRSVSWYQQTPGQGLQFLFEYFSETQRNKGNFPGRFSGRQFSNSRSEMNVSTLELGDSALYLCASSLGGRSTQPQHFGDGTRLSIL.

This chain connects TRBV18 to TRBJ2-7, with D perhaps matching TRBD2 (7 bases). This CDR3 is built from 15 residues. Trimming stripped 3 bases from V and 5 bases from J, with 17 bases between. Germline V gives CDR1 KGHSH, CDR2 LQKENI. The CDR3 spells CASSPPGRGLNEQYF. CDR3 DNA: TGTGCCAGCTCACCCCCGGGGCGGGGGCTCAACGAGCAGTACTTC.

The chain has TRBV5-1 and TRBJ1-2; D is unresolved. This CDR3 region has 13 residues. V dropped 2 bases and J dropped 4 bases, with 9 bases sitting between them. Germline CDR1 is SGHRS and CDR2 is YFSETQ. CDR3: CASSFIPGYGYTF. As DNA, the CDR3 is TGCGCCAGCAGCTTCATACCGGGCTATGGCTACACCTTC.

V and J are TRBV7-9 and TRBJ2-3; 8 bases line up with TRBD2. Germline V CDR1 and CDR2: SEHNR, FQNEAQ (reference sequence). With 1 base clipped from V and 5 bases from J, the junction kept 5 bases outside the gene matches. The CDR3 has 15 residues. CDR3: CASSLVLAVGDTQYF. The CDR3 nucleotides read TGTGCCAGCAGCTTAGTACTAGCGGTGGGAGATACGCAGTATTTT. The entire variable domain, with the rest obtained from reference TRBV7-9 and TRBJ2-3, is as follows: DTGVSQNPRHKITKRGQNVTFRCDPISEHNRLYWYRQTLGQGPEFLTYFQNEAQLEKSRLLSDRFSAERPKGSFSTLEIQRTEQGDSAMYLCASSLVLAVGDTQYFGPGTRLTVL.

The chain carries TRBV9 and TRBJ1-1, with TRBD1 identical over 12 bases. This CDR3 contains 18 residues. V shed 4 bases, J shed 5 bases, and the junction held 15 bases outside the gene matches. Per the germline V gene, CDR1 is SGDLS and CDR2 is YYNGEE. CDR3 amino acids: CASSPRGQGAQSGTEAFF. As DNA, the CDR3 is TGTGCCAGCAGCCCCCGGGGACAGGGGGCGCAAAGTGGGACTGAAGCTTTCTTT.

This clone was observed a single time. CDR3 sequence: CASSEIQTSEQYF. The CDR3 DNA is TGTGCCAGCAGTGAGATACAGACTAGCGAGCAGTACTTC. The rearrangement links TRBV6-1 to TRBJ2-7; tentative D call: TRBD2 (6 bases). Trimming pared 3 bases from V and 6 bases from J, leaving 12 bases between. Germline V lookup: CDR1 MNHNS, CDR2 SASEGT. The CDR3 contains 13 residues.

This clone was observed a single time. The CDR3 spells CASSLMGQRNEKLFF. CDR3 in DNA: TGTGCCAGCAGCTTAATGGGACAGAGAAATGAAAAACTGTTTTTT. The chain has TRBV7-2 and TRBJ1-4, with TRBD1 matching over 7 bases. Germline CDR1 and CDR2: SGHTA and FQGNSA. V gave up 2 bases and J gave up 5 bases; unmatched junction bases: 5. CDR3 length: 15 residues.